The 32 T cell receptor beta chains listed next were all sequenced from one sample in a study of cytomegalovirus exposure and HLA in healthy donors. PCR was performed using 60 Vbeta and 13 Jbeta primers. Profiled with immunoSEQ multiplex PCR; TCRdb holds only in-frame clones, not every one. This table holds 150,000 to 160,000 clones, roughly 82% found once. The sample comprised PBMCs. The receptor set was obtained from a woman between 45 and 65 years old in good health and CMV-seropositive.

The V gene is TRBV7-2, the J gene TRBJ2-7; tentative D call: TRBD2 (6 bases). Germline CDR1 is SGHTA and CDR2 is FQGNSA. V lost 5 bases and J 0 bases, leaving 14 bases between the germline ends. This CDR3 is built from 15 residues. Here the CDR3 reads CASSVGRGNSYEQYF. The CDR3 DNA reads TGTGCCAGCAGCGTCGGCCGGGGGAACTCCTACGAGCAGTACTTC.

This clone has only a few counts. The gene calls are TRBV7-9 and TRBJ1-5; 7 positions agree with TRBD1. Trimming took 3 bases from V and 0 from J; bases not matched to a gene: 5. Germline V gives CDR1 SEHNR, CDR2 FQNEAQ (reference sequence). This CDR3 has 16 amino acids. DNA of the CDR3: TGTGCCAGCAGCTTCGAAGGGGGCCGTAGCAATCAGCCCCAGCATTTT. Its translation is CASSFEGGRSNQPQHF. The whole variable domain, filled in from reference TRBV7-9 and TRBJ1-5, reads DTGVSQNPRHKITKRGQNVTFRCDPISEHNRLYWYRQTLGQGPEFLTYFQNEAQLEKSRLLSDRFSAERPKGSFSTLEIQRTEQGDSAMYLCASSFEGGRSNQPQHFGDGTRLSIL.

This chain joins TRBV11-2 and TRBJ2-7; D perhaps matches TRBD2 (6 bases). Trimming shortened V by 8 bases and J by 0 bases, and 14 bases separated the two germline ends. The CDR3 length is 14 residues. In germline, CDR1 is SGHAT, CDR2 FQNNGV. The CDR3 loop reads CASGAGTFSYEQYF. The CDR3 nucleotides are TGTGCCAGCGGCGCCGGGACTTTCTCCTACGAGCAGTACTTC.

The V call is TRBV18, the J call TRBJ1-4; 7 bases match TRBD1. Germline V gives CDR1 KGHSH, CDR2 LQKENI. The CDR3 runs to 16 residues. V gave up 1 base and J gave up 4 bases; unmatched junction bases: 6. CDR3 DNA sequence: TGTGCCAGCTCACCACGATTAGGGACAGATAATGAAAAACTGTTTTTT. This codes for CASSPRLGTDNEKLFF.

The CDR3: CASSQVLGVDEQYF. Here the CDR3 DNA reads TGTGCCAGCAGCCAAGTCCTCGGGGTTGACGAGCAGTACTTC. The J gene is TRBJ2-7, the V gene TRBV4-2, with D maybe TRBD2 (5 bases). CDR1 LGHNA and CDR2 YNFKEQ come from the germline V gene. V lost 1 base, J lost 5 bases, and 12 bases lay in between. The CDR3 sequence is 14 residues long.

The chain couples TRBV7-9 to TRBJ2-3, with 10 nucleotides matching TRBD2. The CDR3 length is 17 residues. Germline V lookup: CDR1 SEHNR, CDR2 FQNEAQ (reference sequence). V shed 2 bases, J shed 6 bases, and the junction held 11 bases outside the gene matches. This CDR3 reads CASSLRGAGGSKDTQYF. The CDR3 DNA is TGTGCCAGCAGCTTAAGGGGAGCGGGGGGGTCAAAGGATACGCAGTATTTT. The full variable domain, rest sourced from reference TRBV7-9 and TRBJ2-3, is DTGVSQNPRHKITKRGQNVTFRCDPISEHNRLYWYRQTLGQGPEFLTYFQNEAQLEKSRLLSDRFSAERPKGSFSTLEIQRTEQGDSAMYLCASSLRGAGGSKDTQYFGPGTRLTVL.

This clone was counted a single time. This chain links TRBV27 with TRBJ2-3, with D perhaps TRBD2 (6 bases). The CDR3 runs 15 residues. V shed 6 bases and J shed 5 bases, with 18 bases lying between them. Germline V lookup: CDR1 MNHEY, CDR2 SMNVEV (reference sequence). The CDR3: CASSPPGLVGDTQYF. The DNA of the CDR3 is TGTGCCAGCAGCCCCCCGGGACTCGTTGGAGATACGCAGTATTTT.

The genes are TRBV6-6 and TRBJ1-1; TRBD1 might be the D (6 bases). The ends were cut back, 4 bases at V and 8 bases at J, with 11 bases in the middle. The length of the CDR3 is 12 residues. Germline V gene lookup returns CDR1 MNHNY and CDR2 SVGAGI (reference sequence). In DNA form, the CDR3 reads TGTGCCAGCAGTTCCCGACAGGCCGAAGCTTTCTTT. Protein: CASSSRQAEAFF.

The gene calls are TRBV6-5 and TRBJ2-1; perhaps TRBD1 as D (5 bases). The germline CDR1 and CDR2 sequences are MNHEY and SVGAGI. This CDR3 is built from 15 residues. Trimming took off 5 bases at V and 2 bases at J, with 13 bases between the two ends. CDR3 protein: CASSPRQRTYNEQFF. CDR3 DNA sequence: TGTGCCAGCAGTCCCCGACAGAGAACCTACAATGAGCAGTTCTTC.

The chain combines TRBV5-5 with TRBJ1-2, with 7 bases identical to TRBD1. Germline assignment: CDR1 SGHKS and CDR2 YYEKEE (reference sequence). V shed 0 bases, J shed 4 bases, and the junction held 6 bases outside the gene matches. The CDR3 consists of 15 residues. In nucleotides, the CDR3 is TGTGCCAGCAGCTTGGATCCAGGGGGTACCTATGGCTACACCTTC. Its translation is CASSLDPGGTYGYTF.

V gene TRBV2 combines with J gene TRBJ2-7, with 8 bases aligning to TRBD1. The CDR3 spans 15 residues. Germline CDR1 reads SNHLY; CDR2 reads FYNNEI. V was clipped by 5 bases and J by 3 bases; unmatched bases: 9. Here the CDR3 DNA reads TGTGCCAGCAGTCCGGACAGGGTGATTCGCTACGAGCAGTACTTC. This translates into CASSPDRVIRYEQYF.

CDR3 sequence reads: CASSLQGANSPLHF. CDR3 coding DNA: TGTGCCAGCAGCTTACAGGGGGCAAATTCACCCCTCCACTTT. The V and J genes are TRBV7-2 and TRBJ1-6, with 8 nucleotides matching TRBD1. V dropped 2 bases and J dropped 7; count of bases not matched to a gene: 1. Germline lookup yields CDR1 SGHTA and CDR2 FQGNSA. The CDR3 sequence is 14 residues long.

The V and J genes are TRBV7-8 and TRBJ2-7; possible D gene TRBD1, 5 bases. The CDR3 has 13 amino acids. Germline-derived CDR1 and CDR2 are SGHVS and FQNEAQ. The V end lost 2 bases, the J end lost 5 bases, and 10 bases lay between the germline ends. The CDR3 is CASSLKGFHEQYF. The CDR3 DNA is TGTGCCAGCAGCTTAAAGGGGTTCCACGAGCAGTACTTC.

This clone was recorded once. The V gene is TRBV19, the J gene TRBJ2-3, with TRBD1 matching over 9 bases. This CDR3 is 16 amino acids long. The germline gives CDR1 LNHDA, CDR2 SQIVND (reference sequence). V dropped 6 bases and J dropped 4; count of bases not matched to a gene: 11. CDR3 sequence: CASSPRGQGIADTQYF. CDR3 bases: TGTGCCAGTAGCCCTCGGGGACAGGGAATCGCAGATACGCAGTATTTT.

J is TRBJ2-7 and V is TRBV27, with a weak D call TRBD2 (5 bases). Germline loops: CDR1 MNHEY, CDR2 SMNVEV (reference sequence). The V end lost 2 bases, the J end lost 4 bases, and 15 bases lay between the germline ends. This CDR3 has 15 amino acids. The CDR3: CASSLRLEGSYEQYF. CDR3 nucleotide sequence: TGTGCCAGCAGTTTACGCCTAGAGGGATCTTACGAGCAGTACTTC.

This clone was detected once. This chain joins TRBV29-1 and TRBJ1-3, with D possibly matching TRBD1 (6 bases). The V end was cut by 4 bases, the J end by 8 bases, with 12 bases between. CDR3 size: 12 residues. Germline values: CDR1 SQVTM, CDR2 ANQGSEA. Here the CDR3 reads CSVAGRGDTIYF. In DNA, the CDR3 is TGCAGCGTTGCAGGCAGGGGAGACACCATATATTTT.

This chain joins TRBV4-3 and TRBJ1-2; TRBD1 might be the D (5 bases). Germline V gene sequence: CDR1 LGHNA, CDR2 YSLEER. V shed 1 base and J shed 4 bases, with 10 bases lying between them. This CDR3 comprises 14 residues. The CDR3 nucleotides read TGCGCCAGCAGCCAAGGGACAAATTCCTATGGCTACACCTTC. Residues: CASSQGTNSYGYTF.

V usage is TRBV7-6 and J usage is TRBJ2-7, with 10 nucleotides matching TRBD2. The CDR3 runs 16 residues. The germline gives CDR1 SGHVS, CDR2 FNYEAQ. Trimming took 5 bases from V and 1 from J; bases not matched to a gene: 8. The CDR3 spells CASSPTTSGSSYEQYF. The CDR3 bases are TGTGCCAGCAGCCCAACGACTAGCGGGTCTTCCTACGAGCAGTACTTC.

This chain joins TRBV4-3 and TRBJ2-5, with D maybe TRBD2 (7 bases). The closer fit of TRBJ2-7 to the DNA end suggests the J call may be wrong. CDR1 is LGHNA, CDR2 YSLEER, per germline. This CDR3 spans 16 amino acids. DNA for the CDR3: TGCGCCAGCAGCCAAGGGGGGGGCAGGGGCTCCTACGAGCAGTACTTC. Translated: CASSQGGGRGSYEQYF.

V gene TRBV27 combines with J gene TRBJ2-3; D is possibly TRBD1 (6 bases). Germline values: CDR1 MNHEY, CDR2 SMNVEV (reference sequence). The CDR3 loop spans 15 amino acids. Trimming took 6 bases from V and 4 from J, leaving 17 bases between them. The CDR3 loop reads CASRLRGDWADTQYF. Written as DNA, the CDR3 is TGTGCCAGCAGACTCAGGGGAGATTGGGCAGATACGCAGTATTTT.

This chain links TRBV5-1 with TRBJ2-7; the match to TRBD2 covers 8 bases. This CDR3 is built from 16 residues. Germline CDR1 and CDR2: SGHRS and YFSETQ. V lost 3 bases and J lost 4; bases outside the gene matches: 12. DNA for the CDR3: TGCGCCAGCAGCTCAACTGCCGGGGGGGCCGTTTACGAGCAGTACTTC. As protein: CASSSTAGGAVYEQYF.

The J gene is TRBJ1-1, the V gene TRBV5-4; no reliable D call. From germline, CDR1 is SGHNT and CDR2 YYREEE (reference sequence). The CDR3 is made up of 13 amino acids. V was pared by 0 bases and J by 8 bases, with 11 bases between. The CDR3 region has the DNA TGTGCCAGCAGCTTGGCCGACGGGATCGAAGCTTTCTTT. Protein sequence: CASSLADGIEAFF.

The chain uses TRBV27 and TRBJ1-4; D gene unclear. Deletions cut 3 bases from V and 8 bases from J, with 13 bases between. Germline CDR1 MNHEY, CDR2 SMNVEV (reference sequence). The CDR3 totals 14 residues. The CDR3 DNA follows: TGTGCCAGCAGTTTGAACTTTCCAGGCGAAAAACTGTTTTTT. As protein: CASSLNFPGEKLFF. Complete variable domain (other parts from reference TRBV27 and TRBJ1-4): EAQVTQNPRYLITVTGKKLTVTCSQNMNHEYMSWYRQDPGLGLRQIYYSMNVEVTDKGDVPEGYKVSRKEKRNFPLILESPSPNQTSLYFCASSLNFPGEKLFFGSGTQLSVL.

The J gene is TRBJ2-3, the V gene TRBV19; tentatively, D is TRBD2 (7 bases). Germline values: CDR1 LNHDA, CDR2 SQIVND (reference sequence). Trimming shortened V by 1 base and J by 0 bases, and 8 bases separated the two germline ends. The CDR3 is 15 amino acids. The DNA for the CDR3 is TGTGCCAGTAGTATAGCGGGGGGCAGCACAGATACGCAGTATTTT. Translation gives CASSIAGGSTDTQYF.

As to this clone: The sample carries other DNA sequences with the same CDR3. The J gene is TRBJ2-3, the V gene TRBV9; D unresolved. Germline loops: CDR1 SGDLS, CDR2 YYNGEE. V lost 0 bases, J lost 4 bases, and 6 bases lay in between. The CDR3 loop spans 13 amino acids. DNA for the CDR3: TGTGCCAGCAGCGTAGCTGTAGCAGATACGCAGTATTTT. Encoded protein: CASSVAVADTQYF. Full variable domain (outside the CDR3, taken from reference TRBV9 and TRBJ2-3): DSGVTQTPKHLITATGQRVTLRCSPRSGDLSVYWYQQSLDQGLQFLIQYYNGEERAKGNILERFSAQQFPDLHSELNLSSLELGDSALYFCASSVAVADTQYFGPGTRLTVL.

The J gene is TRBJ2-3, the V gene TRBV7-2; D might be TRBD1 (6 bases). Trimming removed 5 bases from V and 6 bases from J, with 15 bases in between. CDR1 is SGHTA, CDR2 FQGNSA, per germline. The CDR3 length is 14 residues. The CDR3, as DNA: TGTGCCAGCAGCAACACAGGGCCCCGCGATACGCAGTATTTT. It is translated as CASSNTGPRDTQYF.

The chain combines TRBV7-9 with TRBJ1-4, with 8 bases fitting TRBD1. Looked up from germline, CDR1 is SEHNR and CDR2 is FQNEAQ (reference sequence). CDR3 size: 14 residues. The V gene end was trimmed by 4 bases and the J gene end by 5 bases; junction bases not matched to a gene: 3. The CDR3 DNA reads as TGTGCCAGCAGCTCTCGGACAGGGAATGAAAAACTGTTTTTT. Its protein is CASSSRTGNEKLFF.

The chain uses TRBV5-4 and TRBJ2-5; perhaps TRBD2 as D (7 bases). This CDR3 spans 14 amino acids. Germline values: CDR1 SGHNT, CDR2 YYREEE (reference sequence). With 2 bases removed from V and 7 bases from J, the gap between germline ends came to 15 bases. CDR3 sequence reads: CASSFMGGGGTQYF. The CDR3 region has the DNA TGTGCCAGCAGCTTCATGGGGGGAGGGGGGACCCAGTACTTC.

The table lists this clone with a few counts. The CDR3 is CASSSSRDKGGYTF. The CDR3 region has the DNA TGTGCCAGCTCTTCCTCACGGGACAAGGGTGGCTACACCTTC. The rearrangement joins TRBV2 to TRBJ1-2, with TRBD1 as a possible D gene (6 bases). Per germline, CDR1 SNHLY and CDR2 FYNNEI. The V end lost 8 bases, the J end lost 7 bases, and 20 bases lay between the germline ends. This CDR3 is 14 amino acids long.

This chain links TRBV6-5 with TRBJ1-5; 7 positions match TRBD1. V dropped 8 bases and J dropped 5; count of bases not matched to a gene: 9. The CDR3 contains 14 residues. The germline V gene encodes CDR1 MNHEY and CDR2 SVGAGI. The CDR3 coding sequence is TGTGCCAGCCAACCCGGGACAGCATATCAGCCCCAGCATTTT. Its protein product is CASQPGTAYQPQHF.

V is TRBV5-6 and J is TRBJ1-5; D is possibly TRBD1 (6 bases). Germline V gene sequence: CDR1 SGHDT, CDR2 YYEEEE. V was pared by 3 bases and J by 7 bases, with 14 bases between. The CDR3 covers 14 residues. CDR3 coding DNA: TGTGCCAGCAGCTCGCAGGGGATGTGGCAGCCCCAGCATTTT. Its translation is CASSSQGMWQPQHF. Combining the CDR3 with reference TRBV5-6 and TRBJ1-5 gives the whole variable domain DAGVTQSPTHLIKTRGQQVTLRCSPKSGHDTVSWYQQALGQGPQFIFQYYEEEERQRGNFPDRFSGHQFPNYSSELNVNALLLGDSALYLCASSSQGMWQPQHFGDGTRLSIL.

J is TRBJ2-2 and V is TRBV13; 8 positions match TRBD1. CDR3 length: 15 amino acids. V was pared by 5 bases and J by 7 bases, with 9 bases of the junction left unmatched. Germline values: CDR1 PRHDT, CDR2 FYEKMQ (reference sequence). The CDR3 DNA is TGTGCCAGCAGCCCCCAGGACAGGGAGGACGGGGAGCTGTTTTTT. Encoded protein: CASSPQDREDGELFF.